This entry lists 10 T cell receptor beta chains sequenced from one sample in a study of T cell responses to AZD1222 COVID-19 vaccine. Clones were read by immunoSEQ multiplex PCR, and TCRdb kept only the in-frame ones, dropping some. The repertoire has about 140,000 clones, 92% of them found once; the top ten carry 3.1%. The specimen comprised peripheral blood, sampled on day 0 of AZD1222 vaccination. The source is an adult in good health.

The CDR3 loop reads CASRTALATYEQYF. Written as DNA, the CDR3 is TGTGCCAGCAGGACCGCCCTAGCGACCTACGAGCAGTACTTC. This sequence joins TRBV6-5 and TRBJ2-7; D may be TRBD2 (6 bases). With 6 bases removed from V and 2 bases from J, the gap between germline ends came to 14 bases. The CDR3 consists of 14 residues. Germline V gene data show CDR1 as MNHEY and CDR2 as SVGAGI.

The V and J genes are TRBV6-2 or TRBV6-3 and TRBJ2-1; D perhaps matches TRBD2 (7 bases). This CDR3 region has 15 residues. Trimming removed 5 bases at V and 6 bases at J, with 17 bases between. Germline CDR1 MNHEY, CDR2 SVGEGT. The CDR3 here is CASSGSTGRVNEQFF. In DNA form, the CDR3 reads TGTGCCAGCAGTGGATCCACAGGGAGGGTCAATGAGCAGTTCTTC.

This clone was observed once. The genes are TRBV15 and TRBJ1-2; 9 positions agree with TRBD1. The CDR3 is made up of 14 amino acids. Germline CDR1 LNHNV, CDR2 YYDKDF (reference sequence). V lost 6 bases to trimming and J lost 2 bases; unmatched junction nucleotides: 4. The DNA for the CDR3 is TGTGCCACCAGGGGGACAGGGAACAACTATGGCTACACCTTC. Its translation: CATRGTGNNYGYTF.

The chain couples TRBV7-9 to TRBJ1-2; no firm D call. This CDR3 comprises 13 residues. Germline CDR1 SEHNR, CDR2 FQNEAQ (reference sequence). The V end lost 2 bases, the J end lost 0 bases, and 4 bases lay between the germline ends. In DNA, the CDR3 is TGTGCCAGCAGCTTAAGCTCTAACTATGGCTACACCTTC. This codes for CASSLSSNYGYTF.

V gene TRBV27 combines with J gene TRBJ2-2, with D perhaps matching TRBD1 (7 bases). CDR1 and CDR2 (germline): MNHEY, SMNVEV (reference sequence). The CDR3 sequence is 15 residues long. V lost 6 bases to trimming and J lost 6 bases, with 17 bases between them. The DNA of the CDR3 is TGTGCCAGCAGGCATGGGGGGACAGCGGCCGGGGAGCTGTTTTTT. It translates to CASRHGGTAAGELFF.

In regard to this clone: Additional DNA sequences in this sample encode the identical CDR3. The chain carries TRBV15 and TRBJ2-2; 9 bases align to TRBD1. This CDR3 is 14 amino acids long. Trimming at V came to 3 bases and at J to 7 bases, leaving 3 bases not matched to a gene. Germline CDR1 LNHNV, CDR2 YYDKDF (reference sequence). The CDR3 DNA reads as TGTGCCACCAGCAGGGACAGGGGCTACGGGGAGCTGTTTTTT. Its protein product is CATSRDRGYGELFF.

The rearrangement links TRBV3-1 (or the pseudogene TRBV3-2) to TRBJ2-3, with D hard to call. Germline V CDR1 and CDR2: LGHDT, YNNKEL (reference sequence). This CDR3 region has 16 residues. V gave up 4 bases and J gave up 0 bases, with 14 bases separating them. This CDR3 reads CASSPRPFSSTDTQYF. CDR3 DNA: TGTGCCAGCAGCCCCAGACCTTTCTCCAGCACAGATACGCAGTATTTT.

The gene calls are TRBV7-8 and TRBJ1-2, with 9 bases lining up with TRBD1. The germline V gene encodes CDR1 SGHVS and CDR2 FQNEAQ. The V gene end was trimmed by 5 bases and the J gene end by 6 bases; junction bases not matched to a gene: 4. The CDR3 has 13 amino acids. The CDR3 DNA is TGTGCCAGCAGCCCACAGGGGGCGAATGGCTACACCTTC. It specifies CASSPQGANGYTF.

J is TRBJ1-5 and V is TRBV12-3 or TRBV12-4, with D perhaps matching TRBD1 (5 bases). The CDR3 spans 13 residues. V lost 8 bases to trimming and J lost 3 bases, with 11 bases between them. CDR3 residues: CASCRQLNQPQHF. The CDR3 DNA sequence: TGTGCCAGCTGTAGACAGCTCAATCAGCCCCAGCATTTT.

The chain is built from TRBV7-9 and TRBJ2-7, with 8 bases aligning to TRBD2. This CDR3 contains 15 residues. V lost 2 bases and J lost 4; bases outside the gene matches: 7. Germline CDR1 and CDR2: SEHNR and FQNEAQ (reference sequence). The CDR3 coding sequence is TGTGCCAGCAGCTTAACGGAGCGGGAGTCTTACGAGCAGTACTTC. It yields the protein CASSLTERESYEQYF.